Below, one T cell receptor beta chain is given with its context. The antigen is not known. This specimen belongs to a study of cytotoxic CD8 clonotypes in ibrutinib-treated CLL. Study summary: The study included eleven to twelve relapsed/refractory and over 14 treatment-naive patients; roughly 18 had IGHV unmutated disease. On average, 94,082 productive rearrangements and a few hundred thousand productive templates per sample. Overall study findings and caveats: Rare overall, public clonotypes shrank or held steady under therapy. Patients had baseline clonality above age-matched healthy donors, and this clonality moved with circulating CD8+ T-cell counts.

The V end lost 3 bases, the J end lost 2 bases, and 2 bases lay between the germline ends. Germline CDR1 reads SQVTM; CDR2 reads ANQGSEA. This CDR3 has 12 residues. Data came from immunoSEQ multiplex PCR; TCRdb stores just in-frame clones and leaves some out. Here the sample spans about 300,000 clones, roughly two thirds being singletons. The sequencing used PBMCs, collected after 36 months of ibrutinib treatment. The origin of this receptor is a human donor with chronic lymphocytic leukemia. The V call is TRBV29-1, the J call TRBJ2-6; D not certain. CDR3 DNA sequence: TGCAGCGTTGATACTGGGGCCAACGTCCTGACTTTC. Encoded protein: CSVDTGANVLTF.